This passage covers 25 T cell receptor beta chains from one sample sequenced in a study of identifying expanded T cells in peripheral blood. TCRdb's copy holds only in-frame clones and misses some; the assay was immunoSEQ multiplex PCR. The sample contains 75,000 to 90,000 clones, 80% to 90% of which appear only once. Sequencing was carried out using blood. These receptors came from a person aged 18 to 75 in good health.

V and J are TRBV7-3 and TRBJ1-1; TRBD1 matches 9 bases. This CDR3 contains 16 residues. Germline V gene data show CDR1 as SGHTA and CDR2 as FQGTGA. V shed 5 bases and J 6 bases; nucleotides not matched to a gene: 13. This CDR3 reads CASSHRGQDGTSEAFF. CDR3 nucleotide sequence: TGTGCCAGCAGCCACAGGGGGCAGGACGGAACCTCTGAAGCTTTCTTT.

The rearrangement joins TRBV2 to TRBJ2-7, with 10 bases matching TRBD1. V lost 1 base and J lost 3; bases outside the gene matches: 3. CDR3 size: 15 residues. Germline V lookup: CDR1 SNHLY, CDR2 FYNNEI. The chain's CDR3 is CASSEVRTGGYEQYF. DNA for the CDR3: TGTGCCAGCAGTGAAGTGAGGACAGGGGGCTACGAGCAGTACTTC.

V gene TRBV5-1 combines with J gene TRBJ1-1; D gene unclear. V was trimmed by 4 bases and J by 7 bases, leaving 11 bases between them. Germline V gives CDR1 SGHRS, CDR2 YFSETQ. The CDR3 contains 12 residues. The CDR3: CASSKMEGEAFF. The CDR3 DNA is TGCGCCAGCAGCAAAATGGAGGGTGAAGCTTTCTTT.

The rearrangement uses TRBV29-1 and TRBJ1-3; D ambiguous. The germline V gene encodes CDR1 SQVTM and CDR2 ANQGSEA. This CDR3 region has 13 residues. V lost 5 bases to trimming and J lost 0 bases, with 8 bases between them. The CDR3 here is CSVSISSGNTIYF. For the CDR3, the DNA is TGCAGCGTTTCCATTAGCTCTGGAAACACCATATATTTT.

The CDR3 loop is CASSPLLRDRYEQYF. In DNA, the CDR3 is TGTGCCAGCAGTCCCCTTTTGAGGGACCGCTACGAGCAGTACTTC. The V gene is TRBV6-5, the J gene TRBJ2-7, with D perhaps TRBD1 or TRBD2 (5 bases each). In germline, CDR1 is MNHEY, CDR2 SVGAGI. The CDR3 runs 15 residues. V lost 5 bases, J lost 3 bases, and 17 bases lay in between.

This clone has more than one count but fewer than ten. The gene calls are TRBV6-5 and TRBJ1-6; TRBD1 is a possible D gene (6 bases). Germline-derived CDR1 and CDR2 are MNHEY and SVGAGI. With 7 bases removed from V and 10 bases from J, the gap between germline ends came to 20 bases. There are 15 residues in the CDR3. CDR3 in amino acids: CASTPTGNPNSPLHF. The CDR3 coding sequence is TGTGCCAGCACTCCGACAGGCAATCCCAACTCACCCCTCCACTTT.

J is TRBJ1-3 and V is TRBV19; no reliable D call. The CDR3 runs to 16 residues. V lost 5 bases and J lost 4, with 18 bases in between. Germline V gene lookup returns CDR1 LNHDA and CDR2 SQIVND (reference sequence). The CDR3 loop reads CASSLGWGSFGNTIYF. The CDR3 DNA follows: TGTGCCAGTAGTCTAGGGTGGGGATCTTTCGGAAACACCATATATTTT.

The rearrangement joins TRBV10-3 to TRBJ1-2; 8 bases line up with TRBD1. The trim removed 6 bases at V and 0 bases at J, leaving 6 bases unmatched. The CDR3 length is 15 residues. Per germline, CDR1 ENHRY and CDR2 SYGVKD. The CDR3 spells CAISGGQGTNYGYTF. CDR3 in DNA: TGTGCCATCAGCGGAGGACAGGGAACTAACTATGGCTACACCTTC.

The chain carries TRBV15 and TRBJ1-4; a weak D match, TRBD1 (6 bases). V lost 2 bases and J lost 5, with 15 bases in between. CDR1 and CDR2 from the germline V gene are LNHNV and YYDKDF (reference sequence). The CDR3 consists of 16 residues. The CDR3 coding sequence is TGTGCCACCAGCAGACTCTTAGGGGGTTGGAATGAAAAACTGTTTTTT. Protein: CATSRLLGGWNEKLFF. The full variable domain, completed using reference TRBV15 and TRBJ1-4, is DAMVIQNPRYQVTQFGKPVTLSCSQTLNHNVMYWYQQKSSQAPKLLFHYYDKDFNNEADTPDNFQSRRPNTSFCFLDIRSPGLGDTAMYLCATSRLLGGWNEKLFFGSGTQLSVL.

V usage is TRBV7-2 and J usage is TRBJ2-7, with 7 bases identical to TRBD1. In germline, CDR1 is SGHTA, CDR2 FQGNSA. CDR3 size: 15 residues. Trimming took 8 bases from V and 1 from J; bases not matched to a gene: 11. CDR3 amino acids: CASHPGGKESYEQYF. For the CDR3, the DNA is TGTGCCAGCCACCCAGGGGGAAAAGAGTCCTACGAGCAGTACTTC.

The genes are TRBV7-9 and TRBJ2-3, with D hard to call. Per germline, CDR1 SEHNR and CDR2 FQNEAQ (reference sequence). V was cut by 2 bases and J by 0 bases, with 21 bases left in between. The CDR3 runs to 19 residues. The CDR3 protein is CASSLIGRAKAGSTDTQYF. The CDR3 nucleotides are TGTGCCAGCAGCTTAATCGGTCGGGCTAAGGCAGGAAGCACAGATACGCAGTATTTT.

This clone was counted once. CDR3 residues: CASQVTGMNTEAFF. The CDR3 DNA is TGTGCCAGCCAAGTGACAGGGATGAACACTGAAGCTTTCTTT. This rearrangement joins TRBV2 to TRBJ1-1; TRBD1 aligns across 7 bases. CDR1 and CDR2 (germline): SNHLY, FYNNEI. J was trimmed by 0 bases and V by 8 bases; bases with no gene match: 6. This CDR3 contains 14 residues.

This clone was detected once. The chain joins TRBV19 to TRBJ2-2, with D unresolved. The V and J ends lost 8 bases and 4 bases respectively, with 14 bases between them. Germline V gene sequence: CDR1 LNHDA, CDR2 SQIVND (reference sequence). The CDR3 length is 14 residues. The CDR3 spells CASERQMSTGELFF. The CDR3 DNA reads as TGTGCCAGTGAGCGTCAGATGTCCACCGGGGAGCTGTTTTTT.

The gene calls are TRBV10-3 and TRBJ2-3; tentative D call: TRBD2 (7 bases). The CDR3 extends over 14 amino acids. Trimming took off 4 bases at V and 4 bases at J, with 12 bases between the two ends. Germline assignment: CDR1 ENHRY and CDR2 SYGVKD. Written as DNA, the CDR3 is TGTGCCATCAGTGTCGGGGGGCAGGCAGATACGCAGTATTTT. It codes for CAISVGGQADTQYF.

This rearrangement joins TRBV10-2 to TRBJ2-5; tentatively, D is TRBD2 (7 bases). Trimming stripped 3 bases from V and 9 bases from J, with 17 bases between. CDR1 is WSHSY and CDR2 is SAAADI in the germline V gene. The CDR3 spans 14 residues. This CDR3 reads CASSEIRGGVAQYF. The CDR3 nucleotides are TGCGCCAGCAGTGAAATAAGGGGGGGGGTGGCCCAGTACTTC.

V gene TRBV6-5 combines with J gene TRBJ2-7, with D possibly being TRBD2 (6 bases). Germline CDR1 reads MNHEY; CDR2 reads SVGAGI. CDR3 length: 13 residues. V was pared by 1 base and J by 4 bases, with 8 bases between. DNA of the CDR3: TGTGCCAGCAGTTACTTTGCGGGATACGAGCAGTACTTC. Translation gives CASSYFAGYEQYF.

This chain links TRBV10-3 with TRBJ2-2, with D unresolved. The CDR3 has 14 residues. Germline V lookup: CDR1 ENHRY, CDR2 SYGVKD. V was trimmed by 6 bases and J by 0 bases, leaving 8 bases between them. The CDR3 DNA follows: TGTGCCATCAGACGAGACGCGAACACCGGGGAGCTGTTTTTT. It encodes CAIRRDANTGELFF.

The CDR3 sequence: CSAIKGSTGRGNTIYF. In DNA form, the CDR3 reads TGCAGCGCAATTAAGGGATCGACTGGGAGGGGAAACACCATATATTTT. The chain has TRBV29-1 and TRBJ1-3; D gene uncertain. CDR1 is SQVTM and CDR2 is ANQGSEA in the germline V gene. The V and J ends lost 7 bases and 4 bases respectively, with 23 bases between them. The CDR3 has 16 amino acids. Together with reference TRBV29-1 and TRBJ1-3, the CDR3 gives the full variable domain: SAVISQKPSRDICQRGTSLTIQCQVDSQVTMMFWYRQQPGQSLTLIATANQGSEATYESGFVIDKFPISRPNLTFSTLTVSNMSPEDSSIYLCSAIKGSTGRGNTIYFGEGSWLTVV.

The chain couples TRBV7-9 to TRBJ2-3; 8 bases map to TRBD2. Trimming took 2 bases from V and 4 from J; bases not matched to a gene: 8. This CDR3 contains 16 residues. Per the germline V gene, CDR1 is SEHNR and CDR2 is FQNEAQ (reference sequence). The CDR3 loop reads CASSLRAGRGADTQYF. CDR3 DNA sequence: TGTGCCAGCAGCTTAAGGGCCGGGAGGGGGGCAGATACGCAGTATTTT.

The chain joins TRBV13 to TRBJ1-1; a possible D gene is TRBD1 (5 bases). Germline V gene lookup returns CDR1 PRHDT and CDR2 FYEKMQ (reference sequence). Trimming took off 2 bases at V and 1 base at J, with 11 bases between the two ends. The CDR3 runs to 15 residues. The CDR3 bases are TGTGCCAGCAGCTTACAGGGTCGGAGGAACACTGAAGCTTTCTTT. Translating gives CASSLQGRRNTEAFF.

V usage is TRBV7-2 and J usage is TRBJ2-3; D uncertain. The CDR3 covers 14 residues. CDR1 and CDR2 (germline): SGHTA, FQGNSA. V was cut by 3 bases and J by 1 base, with 8 bases left in between. CDR3 sequence reads: CASSLSGGTDTQYF. The CDR3 bases are TGTGCCAGCAGCTTGAGTGGGGGCACAGATACGCAGTATTTT.

The chain couples TRBV7-9 to TRBJ1-3; TRBD1 might be the D (6 bases). The length of the CDR3 is 16 residues. The germline gives CDR1 SEHNR, CDR2 FQNEAQ (reference sequence). The V and J ends lost 6 bases and 0 bases respectively, with 15 bases between them. CDR3: CASRSGRGSSGNTIYF. The CDR3 coding sequence is TGTGCCAGCAGGTCTGGCAGGGGATCCTCTGGAAACACCATATATTTT.

V gene TRBV4-1 combines with J gene TRBJ2-7; a possible D gene is TRBD2 (5 bases). CDR3 length: 14 amino acids. Germline CDR1 reads MGHRA; CDR2 reads YSYEKL. Trimming stripped 2 bases from V and 2 bases from J, with 10 bases between. The CDR3 bases are TGCGCCAGCAGCCAAACATTGAGGGCCTACGAGCAGTACTTC. As protein: CASSQTLRAYEQYF.

The chain uses TRBV2 and TRBJ2-3; D remains ambiguous. The germline V gene has CDR1 SNHLY and CDR2 FYNNEI. V lost 2 bases to trimming and J lost 1 base, with 10 bases between them. The CDR3 covers 15 residues. The CDR3 DNA follows: TGTGCCAGCAGTGAACGGCCCGAGCGCACAGATACGCAGTATTTT. The encoded protein is CASSERPERTDTQYF.

The chain employs TRBV19 and TRBJ1-2, with D tentatively TRBD1 (5 bases). V was pared by 0 bases and J by 5 bases, with 13 bases between. Germline loops: CDR1 LNHDA, CDR2 SQIVND (reference sequence). There are 15 residues in the CDR3. CDR3 nucleotide sequence: TGTGCCAGTAGTATAGATTCGCGACAGACATATGGCTACACCTTC. Encoded protein: CASSIDSRQTYGYTF.